This T cell receptor beta chain derives from a study of cytomegalovirus exposure and HLA in healthy donors. Study-level points and caveats: Per a later analysis, HLA-associated TCR beta chains showed more clonal expansion than other, equally common TCR beta chains. The authors later found most CMV-associated TCR beta chains appeared HLA-restricted.

The CDR3 is 15 residues long. V lost 6 bases to trimming and J lost 1 base, with 13 bases between them. Germline V gene sequence: CDR1 LNHDA, CDR2 SQIVND (reference sequence). With 60 Vbeta and 13 Jbeta primers, the PCR was carried out. Sequenced by immunoSEQ multiplex PCR; TCRdb stores in-frame clones only, minus some. The data show 190,000 or so clones, with roughly four fifths seen just once and 1.6% held by the top ten. Concerning this clone: Its specificity is not known.

The sequenced sample consisted of PBMCs. The source is a man between 45 and 60 years old in good health and CMV-seronegative. The J gene is TRBJ1-5, the V gene TRBV19; the D gene is possibly TRBD1 (5 bases). Here the CDR3 reads CASRPGIRSNQPQHF. CDR3 coding DNA: TGTGCCAGTAGGCCAGGGATTCGAAGCAATCAGCCCCAGCATTTT.